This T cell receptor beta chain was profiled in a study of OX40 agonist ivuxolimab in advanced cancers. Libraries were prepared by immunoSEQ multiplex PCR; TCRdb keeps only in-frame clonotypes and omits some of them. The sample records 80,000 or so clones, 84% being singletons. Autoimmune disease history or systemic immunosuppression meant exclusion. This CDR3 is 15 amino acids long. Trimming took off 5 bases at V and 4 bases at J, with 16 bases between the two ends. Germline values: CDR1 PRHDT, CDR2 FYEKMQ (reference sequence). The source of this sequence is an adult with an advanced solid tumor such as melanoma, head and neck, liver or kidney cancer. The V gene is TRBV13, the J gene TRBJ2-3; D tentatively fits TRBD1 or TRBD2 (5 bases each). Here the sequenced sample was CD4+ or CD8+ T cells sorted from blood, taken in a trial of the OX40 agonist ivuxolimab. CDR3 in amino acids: CASSPTTLGADTQYF. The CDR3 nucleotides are TGTGCCAGCAGCCCTACCACACTGGGGGCAGATACGCAGTATTTT. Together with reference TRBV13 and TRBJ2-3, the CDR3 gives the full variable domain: AAGVIQSPRHLIKEKRETATLKCYPIPRHDTVYWYQQGPGQDPQFLISFYEKMQSDKGSIPDRFSAQQFSDYHSELNMSSLELGDSALYFCASSPTTLGADTQYFGPGTRLTVL.